These T cell receptor beta chains were read from a single sample in a study of tumor-infiltrating lymphocytes in oesophageal squamous cell carcinoma. TCRdb independently ran MiXCR on the PCR reads; one entry per CDR3 protein. The table has 9,500 to 15,000 distinct CDR3 sequences, 55% to 65% seen once; the top ten hold about a third. The sequenced sample was esophageal tumor tissue. These TCRs come from a female donor with esophageal squamous cell carcinoma. Both conserved end residues are part of each CDR3. A D gene is named only where the DNA matches it firmly. Size tells how often a clone was seen (once, few, many) or the class of an expanded clone, and some rows leave it out.

CASSFLETQYF	TGTGCCAGCAGCTTTTTAGAGACCCAGTACTTC	TRBV7-8	TRBJ2-5	.	.	11
CASTSQAGNTDTQYF	TGTGCCAGCACCTCACAGGCCGGAAACACAGATACGCAGTATTTT	TRBV12-3/TRBV12-4	TRBJ2-3	.	few	15
CASSTSGETQYF	TGTGCCAGCAGCACATCCGGGGAGACCCAGTACTTT	TRBV7-2	TRBJ1-6	.	once	12
CASSPTLAGGETQYF	TGTGCTAGCAGCCCCACTCTCGCGGGAGGGGAGACCCAGTACTTC	TRBV7-6	TRBJ2-5	TRBD2	.	15
CASSEASHGTKNIQYF	TGTGCCAGCAGTGAAGCCTCCCACGGCACCAAAAACATTCAGTACTTC	TRBV6-1	TRBJ2-4	.	medium-sized	16
CASSPRQGQNQPQHF	TGTGCCAGCAGTCCGAGACAGGGCCAAAATCAGCCCCAGCATTTT	TRBV6-1	TRBJ1-5	TRBD1	many	15
CASSRLAGETDTQYF	TGTGCCAGCAGTAGGCTAGCGGGAGAGACAGATACGCAGTATTTT	TRBV28	TRBJ2-3	TRBD2	.	15
CASSLLLYNEQFF	TGTGCCAGCAGCTTATTGTTGTACAATGAGCAGTTCTTC	TRBV7-6	TRBJ2-1	.	.	13
CASSADRAGDTVSRLF	TGTGCCAGCAGTGCAGACCGCGCCGGGGACACCGTTAGTCGACTCTTC	TRBV6-6	TRBJ2-7	.	.	16
CASSLGFAITDTQYF	TGTGCCAGCAGCTTAGGGTTTGCTATCACAGATACGCAGTATTTT	TRBV7-2	TRBJ2-3	.	few	15
CASSLGLQETQYF	TGTGCCAGCAGTTTAGGACTTCAAGAGACCCAGTACTTC	TRBV12-3/TRBV12-4	TRBJ2-5	.	.	13
CASSTQGPSYEQYF	TGTGCCAGCAGCACACAGGGTCCCTCCTACGAGCAGTACTTC	TRBV28	TRBJ2-7	.	many	14
CASSPPGSMKTNEQYF	TGTGCCAGCAGCCCCCCGGGGAGTATGAAGACAAATGAGCAGTACTTC	TRBV7-9	TRBJ2-7	.	.	16
CAISESWGQLSNQPQHF	TGTGCCATCAGTGAGTCGTGGGGTCAGTTAAGCAATCAGCCCCAGCATTTT	TRBV10-3	TRBJ1-5	.	.	17
CASSLGTGDTQYF	TGTGCCAGCAGCTTAGGAACTGGAGATACGCAGTATTTT	TRBV7-2	TRBJ2-3	.	.	13
CASRTDRDFNNEQFF	TGTGCCAGCAGAACCGACAGGGACTTTAACAATGAGCAGTTCTTC	TRBV12-3/TRBV12-4	TRBJ2-1	.	.	15
CASSPTSYEQYF	TGTGCCAGCAGCCCCACTTCCTACGAGCAGTATTTT	TRBV7-4	TRBJ2-3	.	few	12
CAISPGSGANVLTF	TGTGCCATCAGTCCAGGGTCTGGGGCCAACGTCCTGACTTTC	TRBV10-3	TRBJ2-6	.	.	14
CASNPAGRINTGELFF	TGTGCCAGCAACCCCGCGGGGCGGATTAACACCGGGGAGCTGTTTTTT	TRBV7-9	TRBJ2-2	.	medium-sized	16
CASSPSSSTDTQYF	TGTGCCAGCAGCCCTAGCAGTAGCACAGATACGCAGTATTTT	TRBV5-5	TRBJ2-3	.	many	14
CASSLVGTGPYEQYF	TGTGCCAGCAGCCTAGTGGGGACAGGTCCCTACGAGCAGTATTTT	TRBV7-6	TRBJ2-3	TRBD1	once	15
CASSLRAYEQYF	TGTGCCAGCAGCTTACGGGCCTACGAGCAGTACTTC	TRBV7-4	TRBJ2-7	.	.	12
CASSSALTGLHLRF	.	TRBV7-3	TRBJ2-3	.	.	14
CASRLTSANNEQFF	TGCGCCAGCAGGTTGACTAGCGCGAACAATGAGCAGTTCTTC	TRBV5-1	TRBJ2-1	TRBD2	.	14
CASSKPLVISGRAVAGANVLTF	TGTGCCAGTAGTAAACCTCTTGTGATTAGCGGGAGGGCCGTAGCCGGGGCCAACGTCCTGACTTTC	TRBV19	TRBJ2-6	TRBD2	.	22
CASSLALVDEQFF	TGCGCCAGCAGCTTGGCCTTAGTGGATGAGCAGTTCTTC	TRBV5-1	TRBJ2-1	.	.	13
CASSSLTRNEQYF	TGTGCCAGCAGCTCACTCACTCGAAACGAGCAGTACTTC	TRBV7-2	TRBJ2-7	.	few	13
CASSLGGTRSTDTQYF	TGTGCCAGCAGCTTGGGGGGGACAAGGAGCACAGATACGCAGTATTTT	TRBV5-3	TRBJ2-3	.	.	16
CASSPGQFQETQYF	TGTGCCAGCAGCCCCGGACAGTTCCAAGAGACCCAGTACTTC	TRBV7-2	TRBJ2-5	.	few	14
CASSPGGTTYNEQFF	TGTGCCAGCAGCCCCGGGGGGACTACCTACAATGAGCAGTTCTTC	TRBV7-3	TRBJ2-1	TRBD2	.	15
CATSGESRGKGIRYNEQYF	TGTGCCACCAGTGGGGAGTCTCGAGGGAAGGGGATTAGATACAATGAGCAGTACTTC	TRBV24-1	TRBJ2-5	.	.	19
CAWSVRSKGGLSYNEQFF	TGTGCCTGGAGTGTACGTTCCAAAGGGGGCCTCTCCTACAATGAGCAGTTCTTC	TRBV30	TRBJ2-1	TRBD1	few	18
CASSFSPAKNIQYF	TGTGCCAGCAGCTTTTCCCCAGCCAAAAACATTCAGTACTTC	TRBV11-2	TRBJ2-4	.	.	14
CASSLDQGRETQYF	TGTGCCAGCAGCTTAGATCAGGGTAGAGAGACCCAGTACTTC	TRBV7-9	TRBJ2-5	.	.	14
CASSAGPLQYF	TGTGCCAGCAGCGCTGGTCCTTTACAGTACTTC	TRBV5-4	TRBJ2-7	.	.	11
CASSPGLGYNEQFF	TGTGCCAGCAGCCCCGGACTTGGTTACAATGAGCAGTTCTTC	TRBV7-3	TRBJ2-1	.	.	14
CASSLQGGQYNEQYF	TGTGCCAGCAGCTTACAGGGGGGGCAGTACAATGAGCAGTACTTC	TRBV7-4	TRBJ2-4	.	few	15
CASSDRPYAYNEQFF	TGTGCCAGCAGCGATCGGCCATACGCCTACAATGAGCAGTTCTTC	TRBV7-3	TRBJ2-1	.	.	15
CASSLSSGANVLTF	TGTGCCAGCAGCTTAAGCTCTGGGGCCAACGTCCTGACTTTC	TRBV7-3	TRBJ2-6	.	.	14
CATSGLAGETQYF	TGTGCCACCTCGGGACTAGCGGGAGAGACCCAGTACTTC	TRBV15	TRBJ2-5	TRBD2	.	13
CASSKTGNTEAFF	TGTGCCAGCAGTAAAACAGGGAACACTGAAGCTTTCTTT	TRBV12-3/TRBV12-4	TRBJ1-1	.	.	13
CASSSDSGLAGETQYF	TGTGCCAGCAGCTCTGATTCGGGACTAGCGGGAGAGACCCAGTACTTC	TRBV7-4	TRBJ2-5	TRBD2	.	16
CASSLDGQGARGYTF	TGTGCCAGCAGCTTAGATGGTCAGGGGGCTAGGGGCTACACCTTC	TRBV7-2	TRBJ1-2	TRBD1	.	15
CASNWEGATQYF	TGTGCCAGCAACTGGGAGGGGGCAACCCAGTACTTC	TRBV12-3/TRBV12-4	TRBJ2-5	.	few	12
CASRESGRGYEQYF	TGTGCCAGCAGAGAGAGCGGGAGGGGGTACGAGCAGTACTTC	TRBV12-3/TRBV12-4	TRBJ2-7	TRBD2	.	14
CASSLGGTGDNF	TGTGCCAGCAGCTTAGGGGGGACAGGGGACAACTTC	TRBV7-2	TRBJ2-7	TRBD1	.	12
CASSLGYEQYF	TGTGCCAGCAGCCTAGGTTACGAGCAGTACTTC	TRBV14	TRBJ2-7	.	many	11
CASSRGGGTYEQYF	TGTGCCAGCAGCCGGGGGGGGGGAACTTACGAGCAGTACTTC	TRBV6-6	TRBJ2-7	TRBD2	.	14
CASSSRQNNEQFF	TGTGCCAGCAGCTCCAGACAGAACAATGAGCAGTTCTTC	TRBV13	TRBJ2-1	.	.	13
CASSPFEGGPYEQYF	TGTGCCAGCAGCCCCTTCGAGGGGGGGCCGTACGAGCAGTACTTC	TRBV7-2	TRBJ2-7	.	many	15
CASSEGAAGSDTQYF	TGTGCCAGCAGTGAAGGGGCGGCGGGGAGCGATACGCAGTATTTT	TRBV6-1	TRBJ2-3	.	.	15
CASRTSPNTGELFF	TGTGCCAGCAGGACTAGTCCGAACACCGGGGAGCTGTTTTTT	TRBV6-1	TRBJ2-2	.	.	14
CASTASGANVLTF	TGTGCCAGCACCGCTTCCGGGGCCAACGTCCTGACTTTC	TRBV6-1	TRBJ2-6	.	few	13
CASSLQEITDTQYF	TGTGCCAGCAGTTTACAGGAAATCACAGATACGCAGTATTTT	TRBV12-3/TRBV12-4	TRBJ2-3	.	.	14